This T cell receptor (beta chain) was recovered during a study of T cell changes during pregnancy in multiple sclerosis. The method was immunoSEQ multiplex PCR; TCRdb's version includes in-frame clones alone and lacks a portion of them. The sample contains around 54,000 clones, about nine tenths of which appear only once. Specimen: CD4+ T cells from peripheral blood mononuclear cells, collected after pregnancy. The receptor was isolated from a female donor in good health, enrolled as a control in a pregnancy study.

The CDR3, as DNA: TGTGCCAGCTCACCCACAAAGGAGGAGACCCAGTACTTC. Residues: CASSPTKEETQYF. The rearrangement joins TRBV18 to TRBJ2-5; D not resolved. The CDR3 extends over 13 amino acids. V was cut by 3 bases and J by 5 bases, with 10 bases left in between. Germline CDR1 KGHSH, CDR2 LQKENI.